This is a list of T cell receptor beta chains from one sample in a study of blood T cell repertoires in COVID-19. Clones were sequenced by immunoSEQ multiplex PCR, and TCRdb holds only the in-frame ones, with some missing. The sample includes just under 150,000 clones, just under 90% of them seen just once. Specimen: peripheral blood. The receptor set was obtained from a woman between 45 and 65 years old with active or convalescent COVID-19. CDR3s include the opening cysteine and the closing phenylalanine or tryptophan. The order of the fields is V gene, D gene, J gene, clone size, CDR3 protein, CDR3 DNA. The D gene is left open where the match is weak. Expanded clones get a size class; other rows say once, few or many, or leave the size out.

TRBV18	TRBD1	TRBJ2-3	.	CASSPRGDSQVTDTQYF	TGTGCCAGCTCACCACGAGGGGACAGTCAGGTCACAGATACGCAGTATTTT
TRBV28	.	TRBJ2-1	.	CASSLAERVYNEQFF	TGTGCCAGCAGTTTAGCGGAACGCGTTTACAATGAGCAGTTCTTC
TRBV9	TRBD1	TRBJ1-4	.	CASSPRDRLNEKLFF	TGTGCCAGCAGCCCGAGGGACAGGCTGAATGAAAAACTGTTTTTT
TRBV4-1	TRBD2	TRBJ2-1	.	CASSQVNGGGVDEQFF	TGCGCCAGCAGCCAAGTAAACGGGGGGGGCGTGGATGAGCAGTTCTTC
TRBV12-3/TRBV12-4	TRBD2	TRBJ2-1	.	CATKTSGSNEQFF	TGTGCCACCAAGACTAGCGGGAGTAATGAGCAGTTCTTC
TRBV7-2	.	TRBJ1-1	once	CASSYSFSFGTEAFF	TGTGCCAGCAGCTACTCATTCTCTTTCGGCACTGAAGCTTTCTTT
TRBV2	TRBD2	TRBJ2-2	.	CASSREGSTGELFF	TGTGCCAGCAGTCGGGAGGGGAGCACCGGGGAGCTGTTTTTT
TRBV9	TRBD2	TRBJ2-2	once	CASTPGLGDVRTGELFF	TGTGCCAGCACTCCGGGACTAGGGGACGTAAGGACCGGGGAGCTGTTTTTT
TRBV30	.	TRBJ2-1	once	CAWRKRFSSYNEQFF	TGTGCCTGGAGAAAGCGGTTTAGCTCCTACAATGAGCAGTTCTTC
TRBV7-2	TRBD1	TRBJ2-7	.	CASSSGTGAIEQYF	TGTGCCAGCAGCTCGGGGACAGGGGCAATCGAGCAGTACTTC
TRBV7-9	.	TRBJ1-1	once	CASSSGTWLNTEAFF	TGTGCCAGCAGCTCAGGGACTTGGCTGAACACTGAAGCTTTCTTT
TRBV7-9	TRBD2	TRBJ2-5	.	CASSFGTGGETQYF	TGTGCCAGCAGCTTCGGGACGGGAGGAGAGACCCAGTACTTC
TRBV5-4	.	TRBJ1-5	.	CASSLYSSNQPQHF	TGTGCCAGCAGCTTGTACAGTAGCAATCAGCCCCAGCATTTT
TRBV7-9	TRBD1	TRBJ1-1	.	CASSPYTGDTEAFF	TGTGCCAGCAGCCCGTACACAGGGGACACTGAAGCTTTCTTT
TRBV10-3	TRBD1	TRBJ1-6	.	CAISEDRDSPLHF	TGTGCCATCAGTGAAGACAGGGATTCACCCCTCCACTTT
TRBV3-1/TRBV3-2	.	TRBJ1-2	.	CASSQDGSGYTF	TGTGCCAGCAGCCAAGATGGGAGTGGCTACACCTTC
TRBV4-2	TRBD2	TRBJ2-1	few	CASSQGRTSHFNEQFF	TGTGCCAGCAGCCAAGGAAGGACTAGCCATTTCAATGAGCAGTTCTTC
TRBV15	.	TRBJ2-3	.	CATKDTLEDTQYF	TGTGCCACTAAGGACACCTTAGAAGATACGCAGTATTTT
TRBV7-2	TRBD1	TRBJ1-5	.	CASSEGQGNQPQHF	TGTGCCAGCAGCGAAGGACAGGGCAATCAGCCCCAGCATTTT
TRBV19	TRBD1	TRBJ1-1	few	CASSTRQGVRTEAFF	TGTGCCAGTAGTACAAGACAGGGGGTTCGCACTGAAGCTTTCTTT